Given below is one TCR beta chain in context. The data originate from a study of Graves' ophthalmopathy and Graves' hyperthyroidism. TCR beta CDR3 amplification used RNA transcripts. The workflow started with a first-round RT-PCR run with HTBI primers and then moved on to a second-round multiplex PCR. One entry per CDR3 protein results from TCRdb running MiXCR on the multiplex PCR reads. The sample shows 350,000 to 450,000 distinct CDR3 sequences, 15% to 20% of them seen only once. PBMCs were isolated from an approximately 10 ml sample of fresh peripheral blood. Germline assignment: CDR1 SGHNT and CDR2 YENEEA. Trimming took 4 bases from V and 7 from J, leaving 10 bases between them. This CDR3 contains 12 residues.

This clonotype originated in a woman aged 18-29 years with Graves' ophthalmopathy. Sequences were obtained from peripheral blood. V is TRBV11-3 and J is TRBJ1-1; no clear D gene. In nucleotides, the CDR3 is TGTGCCAGCAGCTCGGGCGGGGATGAAGCTTTCTTT. Its protein product is CASSSGGDEAFF.